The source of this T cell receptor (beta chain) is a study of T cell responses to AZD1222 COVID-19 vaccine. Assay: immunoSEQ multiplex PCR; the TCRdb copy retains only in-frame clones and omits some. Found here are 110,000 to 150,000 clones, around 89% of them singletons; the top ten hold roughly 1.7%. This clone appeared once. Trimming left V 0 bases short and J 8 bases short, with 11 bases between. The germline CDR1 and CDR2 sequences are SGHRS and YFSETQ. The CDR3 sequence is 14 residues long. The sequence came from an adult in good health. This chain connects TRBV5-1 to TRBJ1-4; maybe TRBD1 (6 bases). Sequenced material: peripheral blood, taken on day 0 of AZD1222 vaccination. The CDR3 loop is CASSLEGGHEKLFF. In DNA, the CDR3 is TGCGCCAGCAGCTTGGAGGGGGGACACGAAAAACTGTTTTTT.